Shown below are 9 T cell receptor beta chains from a single sample sequenced in a study of tumor and adjacent non-tumor tissue in lung cancer. This sample's RNA came from whole unsorted tissue. Three rounds of nested PCR, following a modified ARM-PCR protocol, produced the TCRbeta library. TCRdb redid the calling of the multiplex PCR reads with MiXCR, one entry per CDR3 protein. The sample carries some 200,000 distinct CDR3 sequences, less than 80% recorded once. The sequenced sample consisted of lung tumor tissue. The receptors come from a man aged 60 to 75 with non-small cell lung cancer.

A remark on this clonotype: One end of the junction does not line up with germline, which may come from a read error. The V gene is TRBV20-1, the J gene TRBJ2-3; 8 bases align to TRBD1. The CDR3 is 13 amino acids. The germline V gene encodes CDR1 DFQATT and CDR2 SNEGSKA (reference sequence). Here the CDR3 reads CSADRVWVDMQYF. CDR3 in DNA: TGCAGTGCGGACAGGGTTTGGGTAGATATGCAGTATTTT.

V is TRBV5-1 and J is TRBJ2-1; 7 nucleotides match TRBD1. V was pared by 2 bases and J by 5 bases, with 7 bases of the junction left unmatched. The V gene's germline CDR1 is SGHRS and CDR2 YFSETQ. This CDR3 contains 15 residues. The CDR3 DNA follows: TGCGCCAGCAGCTTTTCGACAGGGAATCACAATGAGCAGTTCTTC. Protein: CASSFSTGNHNEQFF. Full variable domain (missing parts from reference TRBV5-1 and TRBJ2-1): KAGVTQTPRYLIKTRGQQVTLSCSPISGHRSVSWYQQTPGQGLQFLFEYFSETQRNKGNFPGRFSGRQFSNSRSEMNVSTLELGDSALYLCASSFSTGNHNEQFFGPGTRLTVL.

This clonotype was seen repeatedly, ten times or more. The rearrangement uses TRBV29-1 and TRBJ2-7; 8 bases agree with TRBD1. V shed 6 bases, J shed 4 bases, and the junction held 5 bases outside the gene matches. CDR1 is SQVTM, CDR2 ANQGSEA, per germline. The CDR3 is made up of 12 amino acids. The CDR3 DNA follows: TGCAGCGTGGGAAGACAGGGGTACGAGCAGTACTTC. Amino acid sequence: CSVGRQGYEQYF.

In regard to this clonotype: The junction shows a germline mismatch at one end, possibly a read error. This chain joins TRBV5-1 and TRBJ2-3; the D call may be TRBD1 or TRBD2 (5 bases each). The germline V gene has CDR1 SGHRS and CDR2 YFSETQ. This CDR3 is built from 14 residues. The CDR3 sequence is CASRVGASTDTQCF. The CDR3, as DNA: TGCGCCAGCAGGGTCGGGGCTAGCACAGATACGCAGTGTTTT.

In the case of this clonotype: Because it lacks the conserved phenylalanine or tryptophan at the end, this CDR3 is likely a read error. This rearrangement joins TRBV20-1 to TRBJ1-6; D possibly corresponds to TRBD1 (5 bases). The germline V gene has CDR1 DFQATT and CDR2 SNEGSKA (reference sequence). Trimming stripped 6 bases from V and 5 bases from J, with 11 bases between. This CDR3 is built from 13 residues. The CDR3 sequence: CSAWDVNNSPLHL. CDR3 bases: TGCAGTGCCTGGGACGTAAATAATTCACCCCTCCACCTT.

The rearrangement links TRBV12-3 or TRBV12-4 to TRBJ1-4; the match to TRBD1 covers 7 bases. The CDR3 has 14 amino acids. V shed 3 bases and J 5 bases; nucleotides not matched to a gene: 3. The CDR3 is CASSFQGQNEKLFF. As DNA, the CDR3 is TGTGCCAGCAGTTTCCAGGGACAGAATGAAAAACTGTTTTTT.

As regards this clonotype: Compared with germline, one end of the junction differs, possibly owing to a read error. The rearrangement uses TRBV5-6 and TRBJ2-5; D remains unclear. The CDR3 totals 16 residues. The germline gives CDR1 SGHDT, CDR2 YYEEEE. The CDR3 coding sequence is TGTGCCAGCAACGGTGGCCGGGTCTCCCGAGGAGAGACCCGGTACTTC. Protein product: CASNGGRVSRGETRYF.

This clonotype came up many times. The chain joins TRBV11-3 to TRBJ2-1; D might be TRBD2 (5 bases). Germline V gives CDR1 SGHNT, CDR2 YENEEA. With 1 base removed from V and 2 bases from J, the gap between germline ends came to 18 bases. The CDR3 length is 18 residues. For the CDR3, the DNA is TGTGCCAGCAGCTTAGCCCCACTTGCGACCGGGACCTACAATGAGCAGTTCTTC. Its translation is CASSLAPLATGTYNEQFF.

At least ten counts were recorded for this clonotype. The chain uses TRBV29-1 and TRBJ2-1; D not resolved. V was trimmed by 4 bases and J by 5 bases, leaving 9 bases between them. CDR1 is SQVTM, CDR2 ANQGSEA, per germline. This CDR3 region has 12 residues. CDR3 loop: CSVGRFDNEQFF. As DNA, the CDR3 is TGCAGCGTTGGCAGGTTTGACAATGAGCAGTTCTTC.